This T cell receptor (beta chain) was identified during a study of T cells expressing NK-cell markers. On the study more broadly: Among the eight sequenced donors, seven tested HCMV-seropositive and one tested seronegative. Study-level results: About 1.0-8% of CD8+ T cells in more than 5 donors belonged to dominant NKG2C+ clonotypes.

Germline-derived CDR1 and CDR2 are MNHNS and SASEGT. The CDR3 is made up of 15 amino acids. TCRdb re-called the 5' RACE reads and gives one entry per CDR3 protein, without DNA. Its listing shows roughly 420,000 distinct CDR3 sequences. Details on this clonotype: As yet, its antigen is unknown.

What was sequenced was blood T cells: a sorted CD56 or NKG2C T cell subset, CD4+ or CD8+ T cells, or bulk PBMC T cells (not recorded which). The sequence was collected from a woman aged 18 to 75 in good health. The rearrangement links TRBV6-1 to TRBJ1-5. The CDR3 is CASSEGLYSNQPQHF.